The sequence of this T cell receptor (beta chain) was determined in a study of Graves' ophthalmopathy and Graves' hyperthyroidism. Study in general: No progression to ophthalmopathy over 18 months defined stable hyperthyroidism.

The diagnosis was founded upon clinical symptoms, serum thyroxine, TRAb, thyroid ultrasound and orbital computed tomography. Amplifying from RNA transcripts, the study obtained TCR beta CDR3 regions. First-round RT-PCR used HTBI primers; second-round multiplex PCR followed. TCRdb fed the multiplex PCR reads into MiXCR, producing one record per CDR3 protein. This sample has over a million distinct CDR3 sequences; about 38% occur once, and the top ten carry roughly 10%. General observations from the study: Most thyroid-expanded clonotypes exceeding 0.001 frequency were also found in blood. With a specificity of about 75% and a sensitivity of around 70%, the model predicted ophthalmopathy progression.

V was shortened by 0 bases and J by 5 bases, with 13 bases between the two germline ends. The length of the CDR3 is 14 residues. Germline V gene data show CDR1 as DFQATT and CDR2 as SNEGSKA (reference sequence). In its sample, this clonotype was seen many times. Its antigen is still unknown. This TCR was recovered from an adult man with Graves' hyperthyroidism. Specimen: peripheral blood or thyroid tissue (not recorded which). This rearrangement joins TRBV20-1 to TRBJ1-2; maybe TRBD1 (6 bases). The CDR3 bases are TGCAGTGCTAGAGATTCTCAGGGGCCATATGGCTACACCTTC. This gives the protein CSARDSQGPYGYTF.